Listed here are 29 T cell receptor beta chains from one sample, sequenced in a study of shared clonotypes between healthy human individuals. Naive CD8 cells lacked CD45RO and underwent positive selection for CCR7, leaving out terminally differentiated effector memory CD45RA+ cells. Sequencing was performed with immunoSEQ multiplex PCR; in TCRdb, only in-frame clones are kept and a portion is missing. The table records more than 550,000 clones, about 91% of them present only once. Sequencing was done on a sample of naive CD8+ T cells sorted from blood. The receptors come from a man aged 25 to 40 in good health.

This clone occurred a few times. The chain couples TRBV14 to TRBJ2-2; perhaps D is TRBD1 or TRBD2 (5 bases each). The length of the CDR3 is 15 residues. Trimming cost V 4 bases and J 3 bases, with 12 bases left between them. The V gene's germline CDR1 is SGHDN and CDR2 FVKESK. The CDR3 protein is CASSLRGEDTGELFF. The CDR3, as DNA: TGTGCCAGCAGCCTAAGGGGAGAAGACACCGGGGAGCTGTTTTTT.

This clone was observed a single time. The rearrangement links TRBV29-1 to TRBJ2-1, with 16 bases lining up with TRBD2. Germline lookup yields CDR1 SQVTM and CDR2 ANQGSEA. V lost 6 bases, J lost 6 bases, and 8 bases stayed unmatched. The CDR3 is 16 residues long. The CDR3 loop reads CSVEGLAGGPGNEQFF. The CDR3 DNA reads as TGCAGCGTAGAGGGACTAGCGGGAGGGCCTGGCAATGAGCAGTTCTTC.

This chain links TRBV28 with TRBJ2-1, with TRBD1 matching 10 bases. Unmatched junction bases numbered 12, after V lost 6 bases and J lost 7 bases. Looked up from germline, CDR1 is MDHEN and CDR2 is SYDVKM. CDR3 size: 16 residues. The CDR3 DNA follows: TGTGCCAGCAGAGAAACACCGGGACAGGGGCGGAATGAGCAGTTCTTC. Translation: CASRETPGQGRNEQFF. The full variable domain, in which reference TRBV28 and TRBJ2-1 provide the parts outside the CDR3, is DVKVTQSSRYLVKRTGEKVFLECVQDMDHENMFWYRQDPGLGLRLIYFSYDVKMKEKGDIPEGYSVSREKKERFSLILESASTNQTSMYLCASRETPGQGRNEQFFGPGTRLTVL.

This clone appeared once. The chain has TRBV9 and TRBJ1-1, with no clear D. Germline V CDR1 and CDR2: SGDLS, YYNGEE. This CDR3 comprises 15 residues. V was clipped by 0 bases and J by 3 bases, with 12 bases between them. Written as DNA, the CDR3 is TGTGCCAGCAGCGTAGTCAGGCCCAAGGACACTGAAGCTTTCTTT. Translating gives CASSVVRPKDTEAFF. The whole variable domain, filled in from reference TRBV9 and TRBJ1-1, reads DSGVTQTPKHLITATGQRVTLRCSPRSGDLSVYWYQQSLDQGLQFLIQYYNGEERAKGNILERFSAQQFPDLHSELNLSSLELGDSALYFCASSVVRPKDTEAFFGQGTRLTVV.

This chain connects TRBV10-1 to TRBJ2-2; D gene ambiguous. The CDR3 is made up of 17 amino acids. In germline, CDR1 is WNHNN, CDR2 SYGVQD (reference sequence). Trimming left V 0 bases short and J 0 bases short, with 11 bases between. The CDR3 is CASSESFSDPNTGELFF. In DNA form, the CDR3 reads TGCGCCAGCAGTGAGTCGTTTTCGGACCCGAACACCGGGGAGCTGTTTTTT.

V and J are TRBV21-1 and TRBJ2-5; the table assigns TRBD2, which was not confirmed against the DNA. TRBV21-1 is recorded as a pseudogene. The CDR3 contains 13 residues. CDR3 nucleotides: TGTGCCAGCAGCAAAGACGGAGAAGAGACCCAGTACTTC. Translation: CASSKDGEETQYF.

The V and J genes are TRBV29-1 and TRBJ2-1; a possible D gene is TRBD2 (6 bases). The CDR3 runs 14 residues. V was clipped by 2 bases and J by 4 bases, with 12 bases between them. CDR1 is SQVTM and CDR2 is ANQGSEA in the germline V gene. The CDR3 DNA is TGCAGCGTTGAAAAACTAGCCCGATACAATGAGCAGTTCTTC. Encoded protein: CSVEKLARYNEQFF.

This clone has just one count. This CDR3 reads CASSSPGRDADTQYF. The CDR3 nucleotides read TGTGCCAGCAGTTCCCCTGGCAGGGATGCAGATACGCAGTATTTT. This chain uses TRBV28 with TRBJ2-3; tentatively, D is TRBD1 (5 bases). The CDR3 totals 15 residues. The germline V and J ends were trimmed by 4 bases and 4 bases, with 15 bases remaining between them. The germline V gene has CDR1 MDHEN and CDR2 SYDVKM.

The chain couples TRBV27 to TRBJ2-7; D is perhaps TRBD1 (6 bases). The CDR3 runs to 17 residues. Germline V CDR1 and CDR2: MNHEY, SMNVEV (reference sequence). V gave up 1 base and J gave up 0 bases, with 16 bases separating them. This CDR3 is CASSLLGVDRSSYEQYF. CDR3 bases: TGTGCCAGCAGTTTATTGGGGGTCGACAGGAGCTCCTACGAGCAGTACTTC.

The chain couples TRBV22-1 to TRBJ2-5; the DNA was not compared with TRBD1, the D call given in the table. TRBV22-1 is tagged as a pseudogene. The CDR3 length is 21 residues. CDR3 nucleotide sequence: TGTCCTGGGAGCGCACGGGACAGCAAACCCAATGATCTATGGCAAAAAGAGACCCAGTACTTC. Encoded protein: CPGSARDSKPNDLWQKETQYF.

The sample holds one count of this clone. The V and J genes are TRBV7-7 and TRBJ2-7, with 10 bases aligning to TRBD1. Germline trimming cut 2 bases from V and 6 bases from J; bases unmatched to any gene: 7. The CDR3 is 15 residues long. Germline CDR1 and CDR2: SSHAT and FNYEAQ (reference sequence). Here the CDR3 DNA reads TGTGCCAGCAGCTTAATGACAGGGGGCGCGGGCGAGCAGTACTTC. This encodes CASSLMTGGAGEQYF.

The genes are TRBV7-9 and TRBJ2-7; maybe TRBD1 (6 bases). Germline assignment: CDR1 SEHNR and CDR2 FQNEAQ (reference sequence). This CDR3 region has 12 residues. The V and J ends lost 4 bases and 6 bases respectively, with 10 bases between them. The CDR3, as DNA: TGTGCCAGCAGCTACACAGGGCGCGAGCAGTACTTC. Translating it yields CASSYTGREQYF. Variable domain in full (rest from reference TRBV7-9 and TRBJ2-7): DTGVSQNPRHKITKRGQNVTFRCDPISEHNRLYWYRQTLGQGPEFLTYFQNEAQLEKSRLLSDRFSAERPKGSFSTLEIQRTEQGDSAMYLCASSYTGREQYFGPGTRLTVT.

The chain joins TRBV12-2 to TRBJ2-1; no DNA check was done on the table's D call, TRBD1. TRBV12-2 is tagged as a pseudogene. The CDR3 extends over 19 amino acids. The CDR3 DNA is TGTGCAAGTCGCCTCCGACGAGACAGGGGGCTGGTGGTAGGGAATGAGCAGTTCTTC. It is translated as CASRLRRDRGLVVGNEQFF.

The rearrangement joins TRBV4-3 to TRBJ2-7; D is perhaps TRBD1 (5 bases). CDR1 and CDR2 (germline): LGHNA, YSLEER. With 1 base removed from V and 5 bases from J, the gap between germline ends came to 12 bases. The CDR3 totals 14 residues. CDR3 DNA sequence: TGCGCCAGCAGCCAAGGACAGTATGGGAACGAGCAGTACTTC. Translated, it gives CASSQGQYGNEQYF.

The chain links TRBV9 to TRBJ2-3, with D possibly being TRBD1 (5 bases). The CDR3 spans 15 residues. The germline V and J ends were trimmed by 0 bases and 4 bases, with 12 bases remaining between them. Germline-derived CDR1 and CDR2 are SGDLS and YYNGEE. The CDR3 sequence: CASSVVGREADTQYF. In DNA form, the CDR3 reads TGTGCCAGCAGCGTAGTGGGCAGGGAAGCAGATACGCAGTATTTT. The complete variable domain, with remaining parts taken from reference TRBV9 and TRBJ2-3, reads DSGVTQTPKHLITATGQRVTLRCSPRSGDLSVYWYQQSLDQGLQFLIQYYNGEERAKGNILERFSAQQFPDLHSELNLSSLELGDSALYFCASSVVGREADTQYFGPGTRLTVL.

This sequence joins TRBV14 and TRBJ2-2; D is unclear. The CDR3 loop spans 13 amino acids. Germline CDR1 SGHDN, CDR2 FVKESK. Trimming stripped 1 base from V and 8 bases from J, with 8 bases between. The DNA for the CDR3 is TGTGCCAGCAGCCAAGTGGGTGCTGGGGAGCTGTTTTTT. Translated, it gives CASSQVGAGELFF. Using reference TRBV14 and TRBJ2-2 for the parts outside the CDR3, the full variable domain is EAGVTQFPSHSVIEKGQTVTLRCDPISGHDNLYWYRRVMGKEIKFLLHFVKESKQDESGMPNNRFLAERTGGTYSTLKVQPAELEDSGVYFCASSQVGAGELFFGEGSRLTVL.

V usage is TRBV30 and J usage is TRBJ2-7; 7 bases line up with TRBD2. V shed 0 bases and J 1 base; nucleotides not matched to a gene: 3. Per the germline V gene, CDR1 is GTSNPN and CDR2 is SVGIG (reference sequence). The CDR3 covers 14 residues. This chain's CDR3 is CAWSVASGSYEQYF. DNA for the CDR3: TGTGCCTGGAGTGTAGCTAGCGGATCCTACGAGCAGTACTTC.

V gene TRBV7-9 combines with J gene TRBJ1-2; D is perhaps TRBD1 (5 bases). Germline V gene data show CDR1 as SEHNR and CDR2 as FQNEAQ (reference sequence). Trimming shortened V by 2 bases and J by 6 bases, and 13 bases separated the two germline ends. CDR3 length: 14 amino acids. The CDR3: CASSLRGGVDGYTF. In nucleotides, the CDR3 is TGTGCCAGCAGCTTAAGGGGCGGGGTTGATGGCTACACCTTC.

The chain links TRBV6-1 to TRBJ2-7, with 7 bases aligning to TRBD1. V lost 0 bases to trimming and J lost 0 bases; unmatched junction nucleotides: 8. This CDR3 is built from 17 residues. The V gene's germline CDR1 is MNHNS and CDR2 SASEGT. The CDR3 DNA reads as TGTGCCAGCAGTGAAGCGCCCCTGACAGGGAGCTCCTACGAGCAGTACTTC. Translating it yields CASSEAPLTGSSYEQYF.

The J gene is TRBJ2-1, the V gene TRBV9; TRBD1 aligns across 7 bases. CDR1 SGDLS and CDR2 YYNGEE come from the germline V gene. Trimming took 4 bases from V and 6 from J; bases not matched to a gene: 7. The length of the CDR3 is 14 residues. CDR3 protein: CASSLTGEPNEQFF. In DNA, the CDR3 is TGTGCCAGCAGCCTTACAGGGGAACCCAATGAGCAGTTCTTC.

The DNA of the CDR3 is TGTGCCAGCAAACGGGGGGACAGCTTACCGAATCAGCCCCAGCATTTT. The encoded protein is CASKRGDSLPNQPQHF. The V call is TRBV28, the J call TRBJ1-5; TRBD1 matches at 7 bases. V trimming: 7 bases; J trimming: 4 bases; junction bases outside the gene matches: 13. Germline V CDR1 and CDR2: MDHEN, SYDVKM. The CDR3 totals 16 residues.

This clone was counted a few times. The rearrangement joins TRBV1 to TRBJ1-1. TRBV1 is classified as a pseudogene. This CDR3 contains 12 residues. The CDR3 sequence is CTSRPRGTEAFF. The CDR3 nucleotides are TGCACCAGCAGGCCGAGGGGCACTGAAGCTTTCTTT.

The rearrangement uses TRBV5-4 and TRBJ2-3; maybe TRBD2 (5 bases). Per germline, CDR1 SGHNT and CDR2 YYREEE (reference sequence). CDR3 length: 15 amino acids. The germline V and J ends were trimmed by 5 bases and 0 bases, with 13 bases remaining between them. The CDR3 protein is CASSRTAGSTDTQYF. The CDR3 coding sequence is TGTGCCAGCAGTCGGACTGCTGGGAGCACAGATACGCAGTATTTT.

This clone has a single count. The rearrangement uses TRBV4-2 and TRBJ1-2, with D possibly TRBD1 on 5 matching bases. V lost 0 bases and J lost 4, with 15 bases in between. The CDR3 is 16 residues long. The germline gives CDR1 LGHNA, CDR2 YNFKEQ. The CDR3 DNA follows: TGTGCCAGCAGCCAAGAATCTTCACTACAGGCCTATGGCTACACCTTC. Its translation is CASSQESSLQAYGYTF.

CDR3 in DNA: TGTGCCAGCAGCTTGGATGGCAGACCTTCCTACGAGCAGTACTTC. Its protein product is CASSLDGRPSYEQYF. The gene calls are TRBV5-4 and TRBJ2-7; no definite D call. This CDR3 comprises 15 residues. The germline V gene has CDR1 SGHNT and CDR2 YYREEE (reference sequence). V gave up 0 bases and J gave up 1 base, with 11 bases separating them.

Only one count was recorded for this clone. V is TRBV27 and J is TRBJ2-1; 7 nucleotides align to TRBD2. The germline gives CDR1 MNHEY, CDR2 SMNVEV (reference sequence). The CDR3 spans 16 residues. The V segment lost 6 bases and the J segment 3 bases; nucleotides outside the gene matches: 11. CDR3 residues: CASSPPGDYLYNEQFF. The CDR3 DNA reads as TGTGCCAGCAGCCCGCCTGGGGACTACCTCTACAATGAGCAGTTCTTC.

The genes are TRBV7-3 and TRBJ1-1, with 7 positions matching TRBD1. Per the germline V gene, CDR1 is SGHTA and CDR2 is FQGTGA. J lost 0 bases, V lost 2 bases, and 6 bases had no gene match. The CDR3 loop spans 16 amino acids. The CDR3 DNA reads as TGTGCCAGCAGCTTACTAGGGGGCGGATTGAACACTGAAGCTTTCTTT. Amino acids: CASSLLGGGLNTEAFF.

J is TRBJ2-5 and V is TRBV30, with D unclear. Germline-derived CDR1 and CDR2 are GTSNPN and SVGIG (reference sequence). V lost 4 bases and J lost 5, with 17 bases in between. This CDR3 comprises 14 residues. The CDR3 here is CAWNRLGLRETQYF. CDR3 sequence (DNA): TGTGCCTGGAATCGGCTCGGGCTGAGGGAGACCCAGTACTTC.

This sequence joins TRBV28 and TRBJ2-5; D gene unclear. From germline, CDR1 is MDHEN and CDR2 SYDVKM. This CDR3 has 13 amino acids. The V end was cut by 6 bases, the J end by 9 bases, with 17 bases between. CDR3 sequence reads: CASSQTRLLAQYF. As DNA, the CDR3 is TGTGCCAGCAGCCAGACCCGACTTTTGGCCCAGTACTTC.